Reported below is one T cell receptor (beta chain). Ages ranged from about 18 to 89 years, with residence in about two dozen US areas. Participant reports of clinical history set cohort assignment. Donors in Cohort 3 who had recovered were those with two negative PCRs, healthcare professional clearance, or resolution of their symptoms. This record belongs to a study of blood T cell repertoires in COVID-19. In the authors' workflow: Reference gene primers were amplified, and this amplification served to estimate nucleated cell counts. Libraries were prepared by immunoSEQ multiplex PCR; TCRdb keeps only in-frame clonotypes and omits some of them. V and J calls and clone size are those listed in that table; D and trimming were worked out from the DNA. The sample contains around 380,000 clones, about 89% of which appear only once. This TCR came from a man aged 25-45 years who had recovered from COVID-19. The source material was PBMCs or T cells enriched from blood (not recorded which).

The CDR3 loop is CASSFWGGTNTEAFF. In DNA, the CDR3 is TGTGCCAGCAGTTTCTGGGGGGGGACGAACACTGAAGCTTTCTTT. The chain links TRBV2 to TRBJ1-1, with D possibly TRBD1 on 5 matching bases. The V and J ends lost 5 bases and 1 base respectively, with 14 bases between them. Germline V gives CDR1 SNHLY, CDR2 FYNNEI. The CDR3 is made up of 15 amino acids. Looking up the rest from reference TRBV2 and TRBJ1-1 gives the full variable domain: EPEVTQTPSHQVTQMGQEVILRCVPISNHLYFYWYRQILGQKVEFLVSFYNNEISEKSEIFDDQFSVERPDGSNFTLKIRSTKLEDSAMYFCASSFWGGTNTEAFFGQGTRLTVV.